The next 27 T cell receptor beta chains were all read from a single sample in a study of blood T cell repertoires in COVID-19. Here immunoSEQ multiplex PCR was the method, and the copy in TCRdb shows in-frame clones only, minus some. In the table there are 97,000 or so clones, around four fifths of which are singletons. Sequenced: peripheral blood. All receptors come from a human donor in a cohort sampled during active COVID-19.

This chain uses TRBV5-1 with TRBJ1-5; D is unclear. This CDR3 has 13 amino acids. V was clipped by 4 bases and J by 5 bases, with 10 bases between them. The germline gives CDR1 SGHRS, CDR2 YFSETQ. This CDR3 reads CASSHDGDQPQHF. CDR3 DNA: TGCGCCAGCAGCCACGACGGGGATCAGCCCCAGCATTTT. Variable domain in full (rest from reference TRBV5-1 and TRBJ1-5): KAGVTQTPRYLIKTRGQQVTLSCSPISGHRSVSWYQQTPGQGLQFLFEYFSETQRNKGNFPGRFSGRQFSNSRSEMNVSTLELGDSALYLCASSHDGDQPQHFGDGTRLSIL.

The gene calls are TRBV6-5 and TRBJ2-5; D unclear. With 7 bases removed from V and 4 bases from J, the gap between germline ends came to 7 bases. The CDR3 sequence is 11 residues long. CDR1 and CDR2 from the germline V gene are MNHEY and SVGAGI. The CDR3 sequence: CASMTGETQYF. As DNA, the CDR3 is TGTGCCAGCATGACGGGAGAGACCCAGTACTTC.

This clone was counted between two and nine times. CDR3 in amino acids: CASSQDAGTGTYEQYF. CDR3 coding DNA: TGCGCCAGCAGCCAAGATGCCGGGACAGGGACCTACGAGCAGTACTTC. The V call is TRBV4-3, the J call TRBJ2-7; 9 positions agree with TRBD1. CDR3 length: 16 residues. V was clipped by 0 bases and J by 2 bases; unmatched bases: 5. Germline V lookup: CDR1 LGHNA, CDR2 YSLEER.

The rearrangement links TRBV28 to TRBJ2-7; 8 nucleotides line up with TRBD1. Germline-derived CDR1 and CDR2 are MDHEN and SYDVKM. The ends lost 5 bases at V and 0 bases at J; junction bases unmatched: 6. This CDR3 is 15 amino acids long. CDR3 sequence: CASSPRTGLSYEQYF. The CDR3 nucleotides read TGTGCCAGCAGTCCCCGGACAGGGCTCTCCTACGAGCAGTACTTC.

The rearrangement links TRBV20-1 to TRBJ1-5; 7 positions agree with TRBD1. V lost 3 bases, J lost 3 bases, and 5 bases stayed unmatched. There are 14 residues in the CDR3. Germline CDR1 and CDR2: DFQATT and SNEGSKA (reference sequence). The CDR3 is CSASEGAHNQPQHF. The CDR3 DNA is TGCAGTGCTAGTGAGGGGGCCCACAATCAGCCCCAGCATTTT.

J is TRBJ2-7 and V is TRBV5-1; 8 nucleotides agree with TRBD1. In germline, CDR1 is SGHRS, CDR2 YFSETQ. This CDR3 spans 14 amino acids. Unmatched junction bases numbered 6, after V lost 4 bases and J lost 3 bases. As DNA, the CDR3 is TGCGCCAGCAGCCTGGACAGGGAACTCTACGAGCAGTACTTC. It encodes CASSLDRELYEQYF. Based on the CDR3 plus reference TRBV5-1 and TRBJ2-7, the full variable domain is KAGVTQTPRYLIKTRGQQVTLSCSPISGHRSVSWYQQTPGQGLQFLFEYFSETQRNKGNFPGRFSGRQFSNSRSEMNVSTLELGDSALYLCASSLDRELYEQYFGPGTRLTVT.

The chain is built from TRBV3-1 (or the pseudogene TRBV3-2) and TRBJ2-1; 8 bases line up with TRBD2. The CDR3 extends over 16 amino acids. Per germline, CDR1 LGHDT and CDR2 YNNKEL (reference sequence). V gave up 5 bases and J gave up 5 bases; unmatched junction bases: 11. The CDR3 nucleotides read TGTGCCAGCAGCATCCGGGGGGGGGAGAAAAACAATGAGCAGTTCTTC. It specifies CASSIRGGEKNNEQFF.

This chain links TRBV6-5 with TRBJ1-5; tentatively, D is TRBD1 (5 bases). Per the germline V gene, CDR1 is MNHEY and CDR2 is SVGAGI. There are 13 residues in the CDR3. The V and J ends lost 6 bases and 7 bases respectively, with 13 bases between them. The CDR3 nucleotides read TGTGCCAGCAGCGTACAGGTGAGGCAGCCCCAGCATTTT. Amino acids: CASSVQVRQPQHF.

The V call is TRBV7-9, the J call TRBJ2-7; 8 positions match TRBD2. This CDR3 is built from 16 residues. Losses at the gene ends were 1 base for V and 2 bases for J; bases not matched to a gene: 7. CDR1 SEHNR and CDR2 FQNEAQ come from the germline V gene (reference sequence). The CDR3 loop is CASSLDFDGGAYEQYF. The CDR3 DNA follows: TGTGCCAGCAGCTTAGACTTCGACGGGGGGGCCTACGAGCAGTACTTC.

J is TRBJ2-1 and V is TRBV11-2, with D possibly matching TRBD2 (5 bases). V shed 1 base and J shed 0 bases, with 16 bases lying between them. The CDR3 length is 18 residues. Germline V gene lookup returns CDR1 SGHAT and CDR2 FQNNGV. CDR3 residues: CASSLGAGGLSSYNEQFF. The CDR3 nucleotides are TGTGCCAGCAGCTTAGGGGCGGGTGGGTTAAGCTCCTACAATGAGCAGTTCTTC.

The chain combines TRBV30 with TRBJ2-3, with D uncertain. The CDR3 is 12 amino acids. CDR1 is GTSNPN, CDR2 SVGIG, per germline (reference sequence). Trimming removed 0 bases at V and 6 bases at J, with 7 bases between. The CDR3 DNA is TGTGCCTGGAGTGTGAGATCCGATACGCAGTATTTT. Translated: CAWSVRSDTQYF.

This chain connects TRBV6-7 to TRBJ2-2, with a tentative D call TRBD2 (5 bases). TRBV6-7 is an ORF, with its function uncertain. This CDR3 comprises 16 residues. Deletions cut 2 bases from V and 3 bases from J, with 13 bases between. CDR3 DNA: TGTGCCAGCAGTTACGGAAGGGAGCGTGACACCGGGGAGCTGTTTTTT. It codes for CASSYGRERDTGELFF.

CDR3: CASSYTGAGTDTQYF. CDR3 coding DNA: TGTGCCAGCAGCTACACAGGGGCGGGCACAGATACGCAGTATTTT. This sequence joins TRBV5-6 and TRBJ2-3; 7 bases are shared with TRBD1. The CDR3 is 15 residues long. Germline V gene data show CDR1 as SGHDT and CDR2 as YYEEEE. V shed 3 bases and J 1 base; nucleotides not matched to a gene: 5.

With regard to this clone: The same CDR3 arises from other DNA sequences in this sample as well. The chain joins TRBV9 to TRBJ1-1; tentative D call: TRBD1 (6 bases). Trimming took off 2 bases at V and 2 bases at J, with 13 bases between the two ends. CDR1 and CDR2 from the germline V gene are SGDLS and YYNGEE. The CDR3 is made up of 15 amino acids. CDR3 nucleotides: TGTGCCAGCAGCGTTGGGGGGGCCGTCAACACTGAAGCTTTCTTT. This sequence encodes CASSVGGAVNTEAFF.

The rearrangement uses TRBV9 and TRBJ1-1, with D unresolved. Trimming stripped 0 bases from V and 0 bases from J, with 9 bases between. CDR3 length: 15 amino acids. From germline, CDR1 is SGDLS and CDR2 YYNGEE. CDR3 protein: CASSVVGSLNTEAFF. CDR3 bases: TGTGCCAGCAGCGTAGTTGGCAGTTTGAACACTGAAGCTTTCTTT.

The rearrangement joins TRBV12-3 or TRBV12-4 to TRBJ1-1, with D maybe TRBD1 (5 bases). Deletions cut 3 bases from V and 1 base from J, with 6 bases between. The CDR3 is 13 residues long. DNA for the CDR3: TGTGCCAGCAGTTTCGGACAGAACACTGAAGCTTTCTTT. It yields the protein CASSFGQNTEAFF.

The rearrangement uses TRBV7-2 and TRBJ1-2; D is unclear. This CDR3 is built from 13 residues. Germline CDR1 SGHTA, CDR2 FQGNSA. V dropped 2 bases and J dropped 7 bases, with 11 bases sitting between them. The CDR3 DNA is TGTGCCAGCAGCTTATTCCAGAAAACTGGCTACACCTTC. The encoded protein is CASSLFQKTGYTF.

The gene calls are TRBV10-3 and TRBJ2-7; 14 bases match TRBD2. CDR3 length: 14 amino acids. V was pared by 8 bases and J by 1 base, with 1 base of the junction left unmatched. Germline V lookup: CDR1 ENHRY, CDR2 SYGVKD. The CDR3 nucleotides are TGTGCCATCGGGACTAGCGGGGGATCCTACGAGCAGTACTTC. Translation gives CAIGTSGGSYEQYF.

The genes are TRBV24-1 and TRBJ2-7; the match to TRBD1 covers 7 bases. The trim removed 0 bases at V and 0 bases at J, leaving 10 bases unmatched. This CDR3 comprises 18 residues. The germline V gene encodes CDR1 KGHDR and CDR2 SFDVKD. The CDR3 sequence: CATSDLKGPDRNSYEQYF. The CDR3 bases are TGTGCCACCAGTGATTTGAAGGGACCGGACAGGAACTCCTACGAGCAGTACTTC.

The CDR3 DNA reads TGTGCCAGTAGCGGCGGGGGCGCATTTCCTTCCTCTAGCACAGATACGCAGTATTTT. Translation gives CASSGGGAFPSSSTDTQYF. J is TRBJ2-3 and V is TRBV19; tentatively, D is TRBD2 (7 bases). The V end lost 6 bases, the J end lost 0 bases, and 25 bases lay between the germline ends. Per the germline V gene, CDR1 is LNHDA and CDR2 is SQIVND (reference sequence). This CDR3 contains 19 residues. Based on the CDR3 plus reference TRBV19 and TRBJ2-3, the full variable domain is DGGITQSPKYLFRKEGQNVTLSCEQNLNHDAMYWYRQDPGQGLRLIYYSQIVNDFQKGDIAEGYSVSREKKESFPLTVTSAQKNPTAFYLCASSGGGAFPSSSTDTQYFGPGTRLTVL.

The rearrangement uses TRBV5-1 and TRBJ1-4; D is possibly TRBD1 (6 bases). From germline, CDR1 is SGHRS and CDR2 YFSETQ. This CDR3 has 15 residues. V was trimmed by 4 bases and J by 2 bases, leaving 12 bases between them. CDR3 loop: CASSTTGMTNEKLFF. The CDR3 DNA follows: TGCGCCAGCAGCACCACAGGGATGACTAATGAAAAACTGTTTTTT.

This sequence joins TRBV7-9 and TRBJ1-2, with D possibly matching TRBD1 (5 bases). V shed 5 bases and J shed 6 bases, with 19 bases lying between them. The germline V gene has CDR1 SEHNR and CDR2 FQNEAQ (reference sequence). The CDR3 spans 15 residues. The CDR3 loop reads CASSNKGMGLHGYTF. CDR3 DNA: TGTGCCAGCAGCAACAAAGGGATGGGACTTCATGGCTACACCTTC.

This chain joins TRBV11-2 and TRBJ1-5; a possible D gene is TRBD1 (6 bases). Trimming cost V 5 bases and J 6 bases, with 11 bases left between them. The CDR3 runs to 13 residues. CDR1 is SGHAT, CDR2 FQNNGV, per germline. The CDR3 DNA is TGTGCCAGCAGCCCAACAGGGTTTCAGCCCCAGCATTTT. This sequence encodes CASSPTGFQPQHF.

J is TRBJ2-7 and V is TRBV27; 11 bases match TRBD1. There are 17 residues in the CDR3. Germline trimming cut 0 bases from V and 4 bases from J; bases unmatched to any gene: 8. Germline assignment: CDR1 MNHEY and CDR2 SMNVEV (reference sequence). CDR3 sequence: CASSLSRRTGGTYEQYF. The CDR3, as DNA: TGTGCCAGCAGTTTATCGAGGCGGACAGGGGGCACGTACGAGCAGTACTTC.

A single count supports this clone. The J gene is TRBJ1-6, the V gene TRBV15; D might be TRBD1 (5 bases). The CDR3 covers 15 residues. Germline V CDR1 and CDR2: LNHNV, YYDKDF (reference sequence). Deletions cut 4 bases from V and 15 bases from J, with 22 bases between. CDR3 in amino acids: CATSTPRYSLGLLHF. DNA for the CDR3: TGTGCCACCAGCACCCCCCGCTACAGCCTGGGGCTCCTCCACTTT.

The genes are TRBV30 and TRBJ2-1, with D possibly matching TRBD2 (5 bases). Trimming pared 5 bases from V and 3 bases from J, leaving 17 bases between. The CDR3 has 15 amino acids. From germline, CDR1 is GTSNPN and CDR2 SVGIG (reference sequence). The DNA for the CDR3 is TGTGCCTGGGCGGCGGGCTCAACACACTACAATGAGCAGTTCTTC. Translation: CAWAAGSTHYNEQFF.

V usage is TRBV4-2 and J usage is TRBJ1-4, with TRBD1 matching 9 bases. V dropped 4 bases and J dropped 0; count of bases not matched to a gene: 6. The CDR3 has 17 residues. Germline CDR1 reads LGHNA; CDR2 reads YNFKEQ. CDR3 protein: CASSRGQGFPTNEKLFF. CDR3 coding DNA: TGTGCCAGCAGCCGTGGACAGGGGTTTCCAACTAATGAAAAACTGTTTTTT.